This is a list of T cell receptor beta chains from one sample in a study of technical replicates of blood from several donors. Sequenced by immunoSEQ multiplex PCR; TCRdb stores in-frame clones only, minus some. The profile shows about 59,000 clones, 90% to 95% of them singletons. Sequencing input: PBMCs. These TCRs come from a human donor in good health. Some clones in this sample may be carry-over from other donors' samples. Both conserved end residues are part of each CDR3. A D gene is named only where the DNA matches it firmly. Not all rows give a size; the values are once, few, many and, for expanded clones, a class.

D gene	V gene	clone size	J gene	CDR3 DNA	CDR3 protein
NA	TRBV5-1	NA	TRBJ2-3	TGCGCCAGCAGCGGGCAGTTTTCGGATACGCAGTATTTT	CASSGQFSDTQYF
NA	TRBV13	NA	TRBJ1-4	TGTGCCAGCAGCTCCCGGGGGGTCGAACTGTTTTTT	CASSSRGVELFF
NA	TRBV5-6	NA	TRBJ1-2	TGTGCCAGCAGCTTGAGGGCAGGGTCTCGGTATGGCTACACCTTC	CASSLRAGSRYGYTF
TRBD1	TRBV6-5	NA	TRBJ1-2	TGTGCCAGCAGTACCCCCGGGACAGGGCATGGCTACACCTTC	CASSTPGTGHGYTF
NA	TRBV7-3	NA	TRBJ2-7	TGTGCCAGCAGCTTAAGAGGGGGGGGTTCCTACGAGCAGTACTTC	CASSLRGGGSYEQYF
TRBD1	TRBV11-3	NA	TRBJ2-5	TGTGCCAGCAGCTCATCCACAGGGGGTGGGGAGACCCAGTACTTC	CASSSSTGGGETQYF
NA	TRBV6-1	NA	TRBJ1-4	TGTGCCAGCAGTGGGCCAGGTTCCTCAGGGGACGTAAATGAAAAACTGTTTTTT	CASSGPGSSGDVNEKLFF
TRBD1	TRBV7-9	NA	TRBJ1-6	TGTGCCAGCAGCTTACTGGGGCAGGGGGCTTCACCCCTCCACTTT	CASSLLGQGASPLHF
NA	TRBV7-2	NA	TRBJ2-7	TGTGCCAGCAGCCCCTACAGGAGCTCCTACGAGCAGTACTTC	CASSPYRSSYEQYF
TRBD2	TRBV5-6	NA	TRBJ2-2	TGTGCCAGCAGCTTGGTCAGCGGGGCCGGGGAGCTGTTTTTT	CASSLVSGAGELFF
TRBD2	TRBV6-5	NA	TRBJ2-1	TGTGCCAGCAGCCCCATCCCCCTGCGGGGGAATGAGCAGTTCTTC	CASSPIPLRGNEQFF
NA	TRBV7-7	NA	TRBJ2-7	TGTGCCAGCAGCTTGGATGACAGATACGAGCAGTACTTC	CASSLDDRYEQYF
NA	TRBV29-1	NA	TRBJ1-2	TGCAGCGTTGAAGAACTCCTTAACTATGGCTACACCTTC	CSVEELLNYGYTF
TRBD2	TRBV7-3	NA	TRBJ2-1	TGTGCCAGCAGCCGGACTAGCTCCTCCTACAATGAGCAGTTCTTC	CASSRTSSSYNEQFF
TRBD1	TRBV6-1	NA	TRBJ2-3	TGTGCCAGCAGGGGGGACAGGGGAAACACAGATACGCAGTATTTT	CASRGDRGNTDTQYF
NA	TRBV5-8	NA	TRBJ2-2	TGTGCCAGCAGCTTGTACCAGGGGCTACCGGGTGGCGGGGAGCTGTTTTTT	CASSLYQGLPGGGELFF
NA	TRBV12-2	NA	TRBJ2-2	TGTGCAAGTCGCTTACCCCGTGGGGGGTCGGGCACCGGGGAGCTGTTTTTT	CASRLPRGGSGTGELFF
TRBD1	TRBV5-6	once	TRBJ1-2	TGTGCCAGCAGCCCCGACAGGGCCTATGGCTACACCTTC	CASSPDRAYGYTF
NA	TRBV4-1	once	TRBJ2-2	TGCGCCAGCAGCCAAGCGAACATGGGGGGTCCCGGGGAGCTGTTTTTT	CASSQANMGGPGELFF
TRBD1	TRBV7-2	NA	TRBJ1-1	TGTGCCAGCAGCTACCTCGGGGGACAGCTGAACACTGAAGCTTTCTTT	CASSYLGGQLNTEAFF
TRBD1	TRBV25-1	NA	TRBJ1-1	TGTGCCAGCAGTGCGGACAGGGGGCTGAGCGCTGAAGCTTTCTTT	CASSADRGLSAEAFF
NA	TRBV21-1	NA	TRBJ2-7	TGTGCCAGCAGCAAGTGGGTGACAGGCTATTTCATGTGCGAGCAGTACTTC	CASSKWVTGYFMCEQYF
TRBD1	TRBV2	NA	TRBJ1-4	TGTGCCAGCAGCATACCGGGACAGCCTAATGAAAAACTGTTTTTT	CASSIPGQPNEKLFF
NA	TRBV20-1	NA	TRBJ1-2	TGCAGTGTTCCCGGACAGTATGGCTACACCTTC	CSVPGQYGYTF
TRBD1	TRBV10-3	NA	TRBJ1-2	TGTGCCATCAGTGAGTCGTCTGAGGACAGGGGCTTC	CAISESSEDRGF
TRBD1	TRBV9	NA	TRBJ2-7	TGTGCCAGCAGCGCAACGGGACAGGGTTACGAGCAGTACTTC	CASSATGQGYEQYF
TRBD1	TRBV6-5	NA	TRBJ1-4	TGTGCCAGCAGTGCCGGGACAGCAACTAATGAAAAACTGTTTTTT	CASSAGTATNEKLFF